These 29 T cell receptor beta chains came from one sample sequenced in a study of T-cell reconstitution after alpha-beta-depleted transplantation in children. It was with unique molecular identifiers that the TCRbeta library was prepared. Each CDR3 protein gets one entry after TCRdb re-called the PCR reads with MiXCR. The data show around 500,000 distinct CDR3 sequences, around 13% seen once. The material was PBMCs from the stem cell graft donor, obtained from the stem cell graft. The receptors were gathered from a human donor who donated a stem cell graft to a child with combined immunodeficiency.

This clonotype was detected a few times. V usage is TRBV9 and J usage is TRBJ2-6; no clear D gene. V shed 3 bases and J shed 0 bases, with 19 bases lying between them. CDR3 size: 19 residues. The germline CDR1 and CDR2 sequences are SGDLS and YYNGEE. The CDR3 DNA is TGTGCCAGCAGCGCCTTTAGCCGTTTTGATTACTCTGGGGCCAACGTCCTGACTTTC. Translating gives CASSAFSRFDYSGANVLTF.

This clonotype has more than one count but fewer than ten. The rearrangement links TRBV6-2 or TRBV6-3 to TRBJ2-7; D ambiguous. The CDR3 spans 14 residues. V dropped 2 bases and J dropped 3 bases, with 11 bases sitting between them. From germline, CDR1 is MNHEY and CDR2 SVGEGT. CDR3 residues: CASSYGVTLYEQYF. DNA for the CDR3: TGTGCCAGCAGTTACGGGGTTACACTCTACGAGCAGTACTTC.

This clonotype was seen only a few times. The chain links TRBV25-1 to TRBJ2-5; weak D call: TRBD2 (5 bases). Trimming took 5 bases from V and 2 from J, leaving 15 bases between them. The CDR3 is made up of 15 amino acids. The germline CDR1 and CDR2 sequences are MGHDK and SYGVNS. This CDR3 is CASSRRSGKQETQYF. Written as DNA, the CDR3 is TGTGCCAGCAGTAGGCGGTCGGGGAAGCAAGAGACCCAGTACTTC.

This clonotype was counted a few times. V is TRBV15 and J is TRBJ2-7, with TRBD2 as a possible D gene (6 bases). CDR3 length: 13 residues. In germline, CDR1 is LNHNV, CDR2 YYDKDF (reference sequence). The V end lost 7 bases, the J end lost 3 bases, and 13 bases lay between the germline ends. The CDR3 bases are TGTGCCACCACCAAGGGACTTTTCTACGAGCAGTACTTC. Its translation: CATTKGLFYEQYF.

CDR3 coding DNA: TGTGCCAGCAGCCCCTGGGCGGGAGAGCAAGAGACCCAGTACTTC. It translates to CASSPWAGEQETQYF. The rearrangement joins TRBV9 to TRBJ2-5; 7 nucleotides match TRBD2. CDR3 length: 15 amino acids. The trim removed 4 bases at V and 2 bases at J, leaving 8 bases unmatched. The germline gives CDR1 SGDLS, CDR2 YYNGEE.

This clonotype came up a few times. The V call is TRBV12-3 or TRBV12-4, the J call TRBJ2-5; 9 bases are a match to TRBD1. This CDR3 contains 13 residues. Trimming at V came to 6 bases and at J to 4 bases, leaving 3 bases not matched to a gene. The CDR3 here is CASSPGQGETQYF. The DNA of the CDR3 is TGTGCCAGCAGCCCGGGACAGGGAGAGACCCAGTACTTC.

This clonotype has only a few counts. V gene TRBV20-1 combines with J gene TRBJ2-7; the D gene is possibly TRBD1 (6 bases). CDR3 length: 13 residues. Germline CDR1 DFQATT, CDR2 SNEGSKA (reference sequence). Trimming shortened V by 6 bases and J by 3 bases, and 15 bases separated the two germline ends. DNA of the CDR3: TGCAGTGCCGACGCCGACAGGAACTACGAGCAGTACTTC. This sequence encodes CSADADRNYEQYF.

This clonotype was detected only a few times. The CDR3 bases are TGTGCCAGCAGTTATAGCCCGGGTATCTCGCTTCATAGCAATCAGCCCCAGCATTTT. It is translated as CASSYSPGISLHSNQPQHF. The chain recombines TRBV6-5 with TRBJ1-5; D is undetermined. V was trimmed by 3 bases and J by 0 bases, leaving 21 bases between them. This CDR3 spans 19 amino acids. Germline-derived CDR1 and CDR2 are MNHEY and SVGAGI.

This clonotype was observed a handful of times. V gene TRBV6-1 combines with J gene TRBJ2-3; no definite D call. The germline V gene encodes CDR1 MNHNS and CDR2 SASEGT. The CDR3 extends over 14 amino acids. V shed 7 bases and J shed 3 bases, with 14 bases lying between them. The CDR3 sequence: CASTYQLGTDTQYF. The CDR3 bases are TGTGCCAGCACCTATCAGCTTGGAACAGATACGCAGTATTTT.

The table lists this clonotype with many counts. The V gene is TRBV12-3 or TRBV12-4, the J gene TRBJ1-1; TRBD1 is a possible D gene (5 bases). The CDR3 covers 14 residues. The ends were cut back, 6 bases at V and 1 base at J, with 12 bases in the middle. This chain's CDR3 is CASRLQGANTEAFF. The CDR3, as DNA: TGTGCCAGCAGGCTCCAGGGTGCGAACACTGAAGCTTTCTTT.

This clonotype was recorded at least ten times. The chain has TRBV6-4 and TRBJ2-3, with 10 bases that match TRBD1. CDR3 length: 14 residues. CDR1 and CDR2 (germline): MRHNA, SNTAGT. The ends lost 4 bases at V and 4 bases at J; junction bases unmatched: 2. CDR3 nucleotides: TGTGCCAGCAGTGTGGGACAGGGGTCAGATACGCAGTATTTT. This sequence encodes CASSVGQGSDTQYF.

This rearrangement joins TRBV20-1 to TRBJ2-7, with a weak D call TRBD1 (5 bases). This CDR3 is built from 14 residues. Germline values: CDR1 DFQATT, CDR2 SNEGSKA (reference sequence). The germline V and J ends were trimmed by 4 bases and 4 bases, with 17 bases remaining between them. This CDR3 is CSAKIPGPPYEQYF. CDR3 DNA: TGCAGTGCTAAAATTCCAGGGCCACCTTACGAGCAGTACTTC.

The chain recombines TRBV12-3 or TRBV12-4 with TRBJ2-5, with D possibly being TRBD1 (5 bases). V lost 1 base and J lost 10, with 10 bases in between. The CDR3 is made up of 12 amino acids. This CDR3 is CASSLGTQGQYF. The CDR3 DNA follows: TGTGCCAGCAGTTTAGGAACCCAGGGCCAGTACTTC.

This clonotype was detected many times. The V gene is TRBV7-2, the J gene TRBJ2-3; D possibly corresponds to TRBD2 (6 bases). Trimming shortened V by 4 bases and J by 3 bases, and 14 bases separated the two germline ends. The CDR3 is 15 residues long. The germline V gene has CDR1 SGHTA and CDR2 FQGNSA. CDR3 residues: CASSSGLGGTDTQYF. CDR3 nucleotides: TGTGCCAGCAGCTCGGGACTTGGGGGTACAGATACGCAGTATTTT.

The chain is built from TRBV12-3 or TRBV12-4 and TRBJ2-1; D unresolved. The CDR3 length is 13 residues. V gave up 5 bases and J gave up 5 bases, with 10 bases separating them. CDR3 in DNA: TGTGCCAGCAGTCCGGACCCCCACAATGAGCAGTTCTTC. This gives the protein CASSPDPHNEQFF.

A few counts support this clonotype. The chain employs TRBV12-3 or TRBV12-4 and TRBJ1-6; D gene unclear. CDR3 length: 16 residues. V lost 3 bases to trimming and J lost 2 bases, with 11 bases between them. CDR3 protein: CASSFHWTAYNSPLHF. Here the CDR3 DNA reads TGTGCCAGCAGTTTCCATTGGACTGCCTATAATTCACCCCTCCACTTT.

This chain connects TRBV6-1 to TRBJ1-1; 9 nucleotides line up with TRBD1. Germline V gene data show CDR1 as MNHNS and CDR2 as SASEGT. The CDR3 sequence is 13 residues long. The junction had 10 bases not matched to a gene; V was cut back by 7 bases and J by 10 bases. CDR3 sequence (DNA): TGTGCCAGCACCCTGGGACAGGGCCAAGGAGCTTTCTTT. Its translation is CASTLGQGQGAFF.

This sequence joins TRBV7-8 and TRBJ1-4; D is uncertain. Trimming shortened V by 2 bases and J by 7 bases, and 14 bases separated the two germline ends. The germline V gene encodes CDR1 SGHVS and CDR2 FQNEAQ. CDR3 size: 15 residues. The CDR3 spells CASSLWLSPSEKLFF. The DNA for the CDR3 is TGTGCCAGCAGCTTATGGCTCAGTCCCAGTGAAAAACTGTTTTTT. Using reference TRBV7-8 and TRBJ1-4 for the parts outside the CDR3, the full variable domain is GAGVSQSPRYKVAKRGQDVALRCDPISGHVSLFWYQQALGQGPEFLTYFQNEAQLDKSGLPSDRFFAERPEGSVSTLKIQRTQQEDSAVYLCASSLWLSPSEKLFFGSGTQLSVL.

V is TRBV10-3 and J is TRBJ1-2; D call uncertain. Trimming removed 7 bases from V and 3 bases from J, with 6 bases in between. Germline V gene lookup returns CDR1 ENHRY and CDR2 SYGVKD. This CDR3 spans 11 amino acids. CDR3 sequence (DNA): TGTGCCATCACCGGGGACTATGGCTACACCTTC. Translated: CAITGDYGYTF.

The CDR3 spells CSVPIGAGELFF. CDR3 DNA: TGCAGCGTTCCGATCGGCGCCGGGGAGCTGTTTTTT. The chain uses TRBV29-1 and TRBJ2-2; the D is unclear. The CDR3 is 12 amino acids. Germline CDR1 is SQVTM and CDR2 is ANQGSEA. Trimming shortened V by 5 bases and J by 6 bases, and 10 bases separated the two germline ends.

This clonotype was counted many times. The chain uses TRBV7-8 and TRBJ2-5; 12 positions match TRBD2. The CDR3 runs to 17 residues. Germline V gene data show CDR1 as SGHVS and CDR2 as FQNEAQ. V lost 1 base and J lost 2; bases outside the gene matches: 5. CDR3 in amino acids: CASSLGTSGVVQETQYF. CDR3 DNA sequence: TGTGCCAGCAGCTTAGGGACTAGCGGGGTAGTACAAGAGACCCAGTACTTC.

This clonotype came up many times. The chain has TRBV18 and TRBJ2-1, with D possibly matching TRBD2 (5 bases). The V and J ends lost 3 bases and 4 bases respectively, with 19 bases between them. From germline, CDR1 is KGHSH and CDR2 LQKENI. The CDR3 has 17 amino acids. As DNA, the CDR3 is TGTGCCAGCTCACCCCAGCTCGGAGACTCGGGATACAATGAGCAGTTCTTC. It encodes CASSPQLGDSGYNEQFF.

The V gene is TRBV7-9, the J gene TRBJ2-1; a possible D gene is TRBD1 (7 bases). Germline CDR1 and CDR2: SEHNR and FQNEAQ (reference sequence). The CDR3 is 16 amino acids. V lost 5 bases to trimming and J lost 4 bases, with 18 bases between them. In DNA, the CDR3 is TGTGCCAGCAGCCCGACGGAGGGGGCGAGGTACAATGAGCAGTTCTTC. Encoded protein: CASSPTEGARYNEQFF.

The chain is built from TRBV4-1 and TRBJ2-7, with 8 bases matching TRBD1. The CDR3 contains 15 residues. Germline V CDR1 and CDR2: MGHRA, YSYEKL. Trimming removed 5 bases from V and 0 bases from J; junction bases left unmatched: 6. DNA for the CDR3: TGCGCCAGCAGCAATGGACAGGGAGCCTCCTACGAGCAGTACTTC. The encoded protein is CASSNGQGASYEQYF.

This clonotype was detected only a few times. The V and J genes are TRBV12-3 or TRBV12-4 and TRBJ1-3; possible D gene TRBD1, 5 bases. V was cut by 6 bases and J by 8 bases, with 14 bases left in between. This CDR3 is 13 amino acids long. The chain's CDR3 is CASRPGLQDTIYF. In DNA form, the CDR3 reads TGTGCCAGCAGGCCGGGACTTCAGGACACCATATATTTT.

The J gene is TRBJ2-4, the V gene TRBV29-1; 10 nucleotides agree with TRBD1. The germline V gene encodes CDR1 SQVTM and CDR2 ANQGSEA. V shed 8 bases, J shed 1 base, and the junction held 17 bases outside the gene matches. CDR3 size: 18 residues. CDR3 DNA: TGCAGCCCTCAAATGAGCCCGGGGACAGGGGATGCCAAAAACATTCAGTACTTC. It encodes CSPQMSPGTGDAKNIQYF.

This clonotype was detected only a few times. CDR3 nucleotides: TGTGCCAGCAGCCTCCGACAGGCCTCTGGGGCCAACGTCCTGACTTTC. Translating it yields CASSLRQASGANVLTF. The chain joins TRBV9 to TRBJ2-6; weak D call: TRBD1 (6 bases). Trimming shortened V by 4 bases and J by 0 bases, and 11 bases separated the two germline ends. Germline CDR1 SGDLS, CDR2 YYNGEE. The CDR3 runs 16 residues.

This clonotype occurred a few times. The chain joins TRBV7-8 to TRBJ2-3; unclear D gene. V gave up 3 bases and J gave up 4 bases, with 11 bases separating them. Germline loops: CDR1 SGHVS, CDR2 FQNEAQ. The CDR3 is made up of 14 amino acids. In DNA, the CDR3 is TGTGCCAGCAGCTTCATTAGTCGCCCAGATACGCAGTATTTT. This translates into CASSFISRPDTQYF.

This chain uses TRBV27 with TRBJ2-7; D is undetermined. The germline gives CDR1 MNHEY, CDR2 SMNVEV (reference sequence). Trimming removed 3 bases at V and 0 bases at J, with 12 bases between. The CDR3 length is 15 residues. The CDR3 spells CASSFSAESSYEQYF. The DNA of the CDR3 is TGTGCCAGCAGTTTCTCGGCAGAAAGCTCCTACGAGCAGTACTTC.